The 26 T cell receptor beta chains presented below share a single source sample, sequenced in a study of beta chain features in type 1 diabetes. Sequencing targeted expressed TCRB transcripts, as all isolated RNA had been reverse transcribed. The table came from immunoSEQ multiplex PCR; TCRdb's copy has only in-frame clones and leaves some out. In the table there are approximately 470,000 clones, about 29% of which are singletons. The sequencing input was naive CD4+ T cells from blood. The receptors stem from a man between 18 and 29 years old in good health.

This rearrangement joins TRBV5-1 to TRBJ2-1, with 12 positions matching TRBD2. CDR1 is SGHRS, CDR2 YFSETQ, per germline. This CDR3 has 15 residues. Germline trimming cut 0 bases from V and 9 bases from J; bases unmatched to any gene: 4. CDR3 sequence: CASSLGLAGASEQFF. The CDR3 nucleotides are TGCGCCAGCAGCTTGGGACTAGCGGGAGCCAGTGAGCAGTTCTTC.

The CDR3 loop is CASGYGYTF. The CDR3 DNA follows: TGTGCCAGTGGCTATGGCTACACCTTC. The gene calls are TRBV19 and TRBJ1-2; D is uncertain. The germline V and J ends were trimmed by 8 bases and 4 bases, with 2 bases remaining between them. In germline, CDR1 is LNHDA, CDR2 SQIVND (reference sequence). CDR3 size: 9 residues. Filled out from reference TRBV19 and TRBJ1-2, the complete variable domain reads DGGITQSPKYLFRKEGQNVTLSCEQNLNHDAMYWYRQDPGQGLRLIYYSQIVNDFQKGDIAEGYSVSREKKESFPLTVTSAQKNPTAFYLCASGYGYTFGSGTRLTVV.

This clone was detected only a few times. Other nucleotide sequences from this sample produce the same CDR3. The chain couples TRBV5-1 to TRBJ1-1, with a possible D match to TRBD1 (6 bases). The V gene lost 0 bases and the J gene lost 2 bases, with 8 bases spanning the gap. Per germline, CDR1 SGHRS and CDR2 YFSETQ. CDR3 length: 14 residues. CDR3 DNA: TGCGCCAGCAGCTTGGACAGGGTAAACACTGAAGCTTTCTTT. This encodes CASSLDRVNTEAFF.

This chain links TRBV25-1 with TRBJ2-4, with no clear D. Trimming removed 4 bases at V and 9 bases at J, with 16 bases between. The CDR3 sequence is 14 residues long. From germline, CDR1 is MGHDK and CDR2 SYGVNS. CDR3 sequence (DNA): TGTGCCAGCAGTGCGGGCGCTATCGGTGGCATTCAGTACTTC. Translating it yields CASSAGAIGGIQYF.

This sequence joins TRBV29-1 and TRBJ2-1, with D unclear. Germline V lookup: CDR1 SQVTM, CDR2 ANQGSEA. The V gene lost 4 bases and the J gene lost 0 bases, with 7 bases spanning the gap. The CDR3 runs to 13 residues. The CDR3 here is CSVARTSYNEQFF. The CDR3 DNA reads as TGCAGCGTTGCCAGAACCTCCTACAATGAGCAGTTCTTC.

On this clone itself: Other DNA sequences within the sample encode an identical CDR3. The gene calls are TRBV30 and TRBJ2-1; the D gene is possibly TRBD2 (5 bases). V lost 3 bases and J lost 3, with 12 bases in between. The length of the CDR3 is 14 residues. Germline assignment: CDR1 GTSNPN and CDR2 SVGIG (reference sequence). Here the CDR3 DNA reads TGTGCCTGGAGCGTGCGGGTTAACTACAATGAGCAGTTCTTC. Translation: CAWSVRVNYNEQFF.

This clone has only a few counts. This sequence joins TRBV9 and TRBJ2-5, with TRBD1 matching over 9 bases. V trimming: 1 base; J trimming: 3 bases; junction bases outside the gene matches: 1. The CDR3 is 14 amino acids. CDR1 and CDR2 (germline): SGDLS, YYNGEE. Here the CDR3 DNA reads TGTGCCAGCAGCGTAAGGGACAGGGAAGAGACCCAGTACTTC. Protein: CASSVRDREETQYF.

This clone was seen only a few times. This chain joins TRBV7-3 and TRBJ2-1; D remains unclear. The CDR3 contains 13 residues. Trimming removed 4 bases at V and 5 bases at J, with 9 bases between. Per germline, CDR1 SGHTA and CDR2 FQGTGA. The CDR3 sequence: CASSSERDNEQFF. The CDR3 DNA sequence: TGTGCCAGCAGCTCAGAGAGAGACAATGAGCAGTTCTTC.

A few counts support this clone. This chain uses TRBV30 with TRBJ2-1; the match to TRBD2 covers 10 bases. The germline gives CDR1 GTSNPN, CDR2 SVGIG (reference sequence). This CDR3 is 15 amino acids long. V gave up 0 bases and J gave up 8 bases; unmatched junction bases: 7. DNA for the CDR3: TGTGCCTGGAGTGTACTTCTAGCGGGGGCTGATGAGCAGTTCTTC. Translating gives CAWSVLLAGADEQFF. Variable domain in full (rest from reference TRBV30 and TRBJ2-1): SQTIHQWPATLVQPVGSPLSLECTVEGTSNPNLYWYRQAAGRGLQLLFYSVGIGQISSEVPQNLSASRPQDRQFILSSKKLLLSDSGFYLCAWSVLLAGADEQFFGPGTRLTVL.

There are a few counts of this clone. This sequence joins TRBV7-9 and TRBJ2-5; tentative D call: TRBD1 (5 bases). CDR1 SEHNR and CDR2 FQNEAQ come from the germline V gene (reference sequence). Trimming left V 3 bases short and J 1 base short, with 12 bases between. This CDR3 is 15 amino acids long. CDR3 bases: TGTGCCAGCAGCTTGCAGCGAAGGGGCCAAGAGACCCAGTACTTC. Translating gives CASSLQRRGQETQYF.

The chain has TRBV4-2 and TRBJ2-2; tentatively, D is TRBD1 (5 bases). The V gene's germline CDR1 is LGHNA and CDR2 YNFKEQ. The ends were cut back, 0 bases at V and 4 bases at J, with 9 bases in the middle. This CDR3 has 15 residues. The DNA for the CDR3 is TGTGCCAGCAGCCAAGACCAGGGTTTCACCGGGGAGCTGTTTTTT. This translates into CASSQDQGFTGELFF.

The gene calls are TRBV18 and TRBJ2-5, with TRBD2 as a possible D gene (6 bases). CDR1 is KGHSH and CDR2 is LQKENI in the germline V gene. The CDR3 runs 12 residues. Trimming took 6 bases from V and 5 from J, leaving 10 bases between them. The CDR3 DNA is TGTGCCAGCTCCGGGAGCGGGGAGACCCAGTACTTC. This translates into CASSGSGETQYF.

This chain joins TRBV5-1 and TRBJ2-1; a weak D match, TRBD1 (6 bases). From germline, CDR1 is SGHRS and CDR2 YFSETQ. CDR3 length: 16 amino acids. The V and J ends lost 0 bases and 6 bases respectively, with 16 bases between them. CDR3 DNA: TGCGCCAGCAGCTTGGTAGGGGGAGCACCGGGCAATGAGCAGTTCTTC. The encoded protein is CASSLVGGAPGNEQFF.

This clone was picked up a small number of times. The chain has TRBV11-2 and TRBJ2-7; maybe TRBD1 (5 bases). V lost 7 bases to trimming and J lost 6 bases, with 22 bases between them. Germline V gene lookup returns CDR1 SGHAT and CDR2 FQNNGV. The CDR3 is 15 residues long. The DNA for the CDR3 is TGTGCCAGCACCTCCATCCAGGGAAGACTTATCGAGCAGTACTTC. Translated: CASTSIQGRLIEQYF. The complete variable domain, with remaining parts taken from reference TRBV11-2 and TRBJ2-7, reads EAGVAQSPRYKIIEKRQSVAFWCNPISGHATLYWYQQILGQGPKLLIQFQNNGVVDDSQLPKDRFSAERLKGVDSTLKIQPAKLEDSAVYLCASTSIQGRLIEQYFGPGTRLTVT.

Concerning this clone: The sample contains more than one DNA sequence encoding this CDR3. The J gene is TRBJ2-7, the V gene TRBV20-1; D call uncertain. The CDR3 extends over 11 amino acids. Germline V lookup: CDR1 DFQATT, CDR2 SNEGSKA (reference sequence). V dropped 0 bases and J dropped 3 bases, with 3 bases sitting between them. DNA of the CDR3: TGCAGTGCTAGAGATCTCTACGAGCAGTACTTC. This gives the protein CSARDLYEQYF.

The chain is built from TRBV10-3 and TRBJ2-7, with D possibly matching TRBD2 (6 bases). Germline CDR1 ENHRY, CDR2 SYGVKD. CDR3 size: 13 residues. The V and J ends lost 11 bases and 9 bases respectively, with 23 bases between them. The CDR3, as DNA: TGTGCCTCTCAAGCGGGCCCCCTCCCTGGGCAGTACTTC. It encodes CASQAGPLPGQYF.

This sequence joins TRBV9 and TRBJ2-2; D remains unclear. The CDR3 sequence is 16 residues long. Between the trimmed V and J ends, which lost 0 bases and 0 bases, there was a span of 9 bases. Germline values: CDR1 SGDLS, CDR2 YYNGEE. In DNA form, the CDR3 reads TGTGCCAGCAGCGTAGATTCAGCTTCGAACACCGGGGAGCTGTTTTTT. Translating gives CASSVDSASNTGELFF. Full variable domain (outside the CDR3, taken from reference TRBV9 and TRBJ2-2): DSGVTQTPKHLITATGQRVTLRCSPRSGDLSVYWYQQSLDQGLQFLIQYYNGEERAKGNILERFSAQQFPDLHSELNLSSLELGDSALYFCASSVDSASNTGELFFGEGSRLTVL.

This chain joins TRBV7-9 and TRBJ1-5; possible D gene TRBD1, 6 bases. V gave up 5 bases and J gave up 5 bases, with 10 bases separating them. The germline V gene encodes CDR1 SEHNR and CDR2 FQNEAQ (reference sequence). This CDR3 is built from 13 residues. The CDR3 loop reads CASSTDSDQPQHF. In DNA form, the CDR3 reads TGTGCCAGCAGCACGGACAGTGATCAGCCCCAGCATTTT.

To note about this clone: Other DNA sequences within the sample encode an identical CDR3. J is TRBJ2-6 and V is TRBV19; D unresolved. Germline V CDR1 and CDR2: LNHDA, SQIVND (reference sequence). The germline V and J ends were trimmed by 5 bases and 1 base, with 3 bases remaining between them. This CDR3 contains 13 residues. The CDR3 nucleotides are TGTGCCAGTAGTGCTTCTGGGGCCAACGTCCTGACTTTC. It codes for CASSASGANVLTF.

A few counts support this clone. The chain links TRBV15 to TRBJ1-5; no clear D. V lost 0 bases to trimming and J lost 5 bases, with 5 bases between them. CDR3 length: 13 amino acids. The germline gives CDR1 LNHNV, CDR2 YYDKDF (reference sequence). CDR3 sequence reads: CATSREVYQPQHF. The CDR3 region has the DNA TGTGCCACCAGCAGAGAAGTTTATCAGCCCCAGCATTTT. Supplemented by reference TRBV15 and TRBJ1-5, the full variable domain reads DAMVIQNPRYQVTQFGKPVTLSCSQTLNHNVMYWYQQKSSQAPKLLFHYYDKDFNNEADTPDNFQSRRPNTSFCFLDIRSPGLGDTAMYLCATSREVYQPQHFGDGTRLSIL.

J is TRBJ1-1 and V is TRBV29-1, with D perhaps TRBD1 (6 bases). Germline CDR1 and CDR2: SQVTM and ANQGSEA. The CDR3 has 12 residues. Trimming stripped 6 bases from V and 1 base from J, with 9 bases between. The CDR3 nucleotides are TGCAGCGTCAGAGGGGGGAACACTGAAGCTTTCTTT. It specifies CSVRGGNTEAFF.

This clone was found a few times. This CDR3 is CAWSTHSGTRQETQYF. The CDR3 region has the DNA TGTGCCTGGAGTACCCACTCCGGGACTAGACAAGAGACCCAGTACTTC. J is TRBJ2-5 and V is TRBV30; 8 nucleotides align to TRBD2. V was clipped by 2 bases and J by 2 bases; unmatched bases: 10. Looked up from germline, CDR1 is GTSNPN and CDR2 is SVGIG (reference sequence). This CDR3 contains 16 residues.

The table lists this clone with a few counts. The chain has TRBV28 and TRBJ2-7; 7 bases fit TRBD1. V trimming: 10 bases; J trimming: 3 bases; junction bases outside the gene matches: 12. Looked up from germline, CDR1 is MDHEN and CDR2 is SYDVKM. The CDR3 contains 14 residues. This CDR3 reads CATKYRGSGYEQYF. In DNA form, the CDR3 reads TGTGCCACCAAGTACAGGGGCTCGGGCTACGAGCAGTACTTC.

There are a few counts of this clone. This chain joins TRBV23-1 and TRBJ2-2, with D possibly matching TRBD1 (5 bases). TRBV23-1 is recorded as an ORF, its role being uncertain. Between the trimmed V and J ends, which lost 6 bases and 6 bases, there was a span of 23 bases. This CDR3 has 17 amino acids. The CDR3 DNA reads TGCGCCAGCAGCCGCGGCCAGCTCGGACACCTTGCCGGGGAGCTGTTTTTT. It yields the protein CASSRGQLGHLAGELFF.

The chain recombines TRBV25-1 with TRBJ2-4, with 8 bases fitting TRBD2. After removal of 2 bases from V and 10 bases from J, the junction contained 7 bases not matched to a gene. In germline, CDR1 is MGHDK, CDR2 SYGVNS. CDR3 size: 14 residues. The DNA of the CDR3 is TGTGCCAGCAGTGAAACCGGGACTAGTTTGATTCAGTACTTC. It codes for CASSETGTSLIQYF.

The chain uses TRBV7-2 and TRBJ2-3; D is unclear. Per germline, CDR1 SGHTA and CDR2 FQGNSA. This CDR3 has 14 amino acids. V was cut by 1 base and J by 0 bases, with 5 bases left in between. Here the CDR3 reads CASSLEPSTDTQYF. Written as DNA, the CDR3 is TGTGCCAGCAGCTTAGAACCTAGCACAGATACGCAGTATTTT.